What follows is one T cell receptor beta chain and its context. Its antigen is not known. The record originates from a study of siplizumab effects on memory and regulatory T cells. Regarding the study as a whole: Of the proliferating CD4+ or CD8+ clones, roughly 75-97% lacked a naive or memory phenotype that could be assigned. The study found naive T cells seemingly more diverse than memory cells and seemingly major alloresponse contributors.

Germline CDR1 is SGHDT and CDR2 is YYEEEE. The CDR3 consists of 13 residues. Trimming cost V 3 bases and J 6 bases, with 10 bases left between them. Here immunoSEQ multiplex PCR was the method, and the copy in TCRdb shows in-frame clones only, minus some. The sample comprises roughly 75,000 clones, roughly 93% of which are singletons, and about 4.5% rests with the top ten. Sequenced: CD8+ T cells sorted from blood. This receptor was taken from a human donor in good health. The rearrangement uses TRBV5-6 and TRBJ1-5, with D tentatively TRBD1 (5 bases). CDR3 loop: CASSSYGGQPQHF. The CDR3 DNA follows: TGTGCCAGCAGCTCTTACGGGGGTCAGCCCCAGCATTTT.